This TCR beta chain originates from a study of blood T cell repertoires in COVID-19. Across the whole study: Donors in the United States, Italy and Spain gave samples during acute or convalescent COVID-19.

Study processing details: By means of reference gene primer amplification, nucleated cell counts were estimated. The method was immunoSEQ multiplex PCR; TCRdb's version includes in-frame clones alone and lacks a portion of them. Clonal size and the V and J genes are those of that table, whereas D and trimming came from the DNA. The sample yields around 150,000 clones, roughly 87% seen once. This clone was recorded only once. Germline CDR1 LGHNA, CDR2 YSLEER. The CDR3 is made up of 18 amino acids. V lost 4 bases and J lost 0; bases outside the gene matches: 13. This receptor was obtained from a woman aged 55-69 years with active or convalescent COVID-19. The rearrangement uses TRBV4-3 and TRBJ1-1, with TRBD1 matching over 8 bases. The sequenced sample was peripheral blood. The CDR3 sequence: CASSLFVFGTGLNTEAFF. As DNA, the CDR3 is TGCGCCAGCAGCCTTTTCGTCTTTGGGACAGGCCTGAACACTGAAGCTTTCTTT.